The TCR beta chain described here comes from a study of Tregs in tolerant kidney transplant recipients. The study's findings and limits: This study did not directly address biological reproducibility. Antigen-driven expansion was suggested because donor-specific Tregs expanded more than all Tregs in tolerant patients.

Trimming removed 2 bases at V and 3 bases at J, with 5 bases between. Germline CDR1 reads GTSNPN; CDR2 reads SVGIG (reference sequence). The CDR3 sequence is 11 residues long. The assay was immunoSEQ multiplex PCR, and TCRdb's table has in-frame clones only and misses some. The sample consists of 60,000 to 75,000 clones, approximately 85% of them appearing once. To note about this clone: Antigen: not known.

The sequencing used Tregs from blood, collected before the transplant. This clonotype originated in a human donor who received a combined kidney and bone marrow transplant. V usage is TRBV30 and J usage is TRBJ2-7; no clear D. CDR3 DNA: TGTGCCTGGAGTACATACTACGAGCAGTACTTC. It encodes CAWSTYYEQYF.